Sequencing of this TCR beta chain was carried out in a study of blood T cell repertoires in COVID-19. Points on this clone: The junction and the germline gene differ at one end; a read error may be behind it.

Germline CDR1 is LNHDA and CDR2 is SQIVND (reference sequence). This CDR3 is 13 amino acids long. Libraries were prepared by immunoSEQ multiplex PCR; TCRdb keeps only in-frame clonotypes and omits some of them. The sample has roughly 110,000 clones; around 80% are singletons. Sequences were obtained from peripheral blood. The TCR originated in a man aged 65 to 79 with acute or convalescent COVID-19. The chain links TRBV19 to TRBJ2-1; the match to TRBD1 covers 7 bases. As DNA, the CDR3 is TGTGCCAGTAGTATACGACAGGGAAATGAGCAGCTCTTC. It yields the protein CASSIRQGNEQLF.